A single sample is the source of the 30 T cell receptor beta chains below, sequenced in a study of PD-L1 blockade in urothelial cancer. Time point reported: peripheral blood 6 weeks after treatment start. Libraries were prepared by immunoSEQ multiplex PCR; TCRdb keeps only in-frame clonotypes and omits some of them. The data hold tens of thousands of clones, with roughly nine tenths observed a single time. The sample in question was PBMCs, obtained around atezolizumab (anti-PD-L1) treatment. Every receptor here comes from a man between 65 and 85 years old with urothelial cancer.

The chain recombines TRBV4-1 with TRBJ2-5; 11 bases align to TRBD2. Germline CDR1 and CDR2: MGHRA and YSYEKL. The CDR3 has 14 residues. V lost 3 bases and J lost 5; bases outside the gene matches: 2. CDR3 DNA sequence: TGCGCCAGCAGCCAGGGACTAGCGGTCGAGACCCAGTACTTC. As protein: CASSQGLAVETQYF.

The chain is built from TRBV27 and TRBJ2-7; D possibly corresponds to TRBD1 (6 bases). The germline gives CDR1 MNHEY, CDR2 SMNVEV (reference sequence). V was shortened by 2 bases and J by 4 bases, with 9 bases between the two germline ends. This CDR3 spans 13 amino acids. The CDR3 is CASSLNQGYEQYF. Written as DNA, the CDR3 is TGTGCCAGCAGTTTAAATCAGGGGTACGAGCAGTACTTC.

The V and J genes are TRBV5-1 and TRBJ2-7, with 7 bases that match TRBD1. The germline CDR1 and CDR2 sequences are SGHRS and YFSETQ. This CDR3 region has 15 residues. After removal of 4 bases from V and 1 base from J, the junction contained 8 bases not matched to a gene. The DNA for the CDR3 is TGCGCCAGCAGCCGCTTTGGGACAGCATCCTACGAGCAGTACTTC. This encodes CASSRFGTASYEQYF.

The rearrangement joins TRBV7-9 to TRBJ2-7, with 7 bases lining up with TRBD2. CDR3 length: 14 amino acids. CDR1 and CDR2 (germline): SEHNR, FQNEAQ (reference sequence). The V segment lost 3 bases and the J segment 3 bases; nucleotides outside the gene matches: 5. CDR3: CASSLGGSNYEQYF. CDR3 DNA sequence: TGTGCCAGCAGCTTGGGCGGGAGCAACTACGAGCAGTACTTC.

The chain employs TRBV6-1 and TRBJ2-1; 8 bases map to TRBD2. Germline V gene lookup returns CDR1 MNHNS and CDR2 SASEGT. V dropped 2 bases and J dropped 4; count of bases not matched to a gene: 7. This CDR3 spans 16 amino acids. Here the CDR3 DNA reads TGTGCCAGCAGTGAAAAGGTAGCGGGATTTTACAATGAGCAGTTCTTC. Its protein is CASSEKVAGFYNEQFF.

This clone was seen only once. The CDR3 DNA sequence: TGTGCCAGCCTGATGAGCGGGAGTGACACAGATACGCAGTATTTT. This gives the protein CASLMSGSDTDTQYF. The chain joins TRBV2 to TRBJ2-3, with TRBD2 matching over 8 bases. With V trimmed by 8 bases and J by 2 bases, 9 bases remained unmatched. The CDR3 spans 15 residues. Germline V CDR1 and CDR2: SNHLY, FYNNEI. The variable domain in full, completed from reference TRBV2 and TRBJ2-3, reads EPEVTQTPSHQVTQMGQEVILRCVPISNHLYFYWYRQILGQKVEFLVSFYNNEISEKSEIFDDQFSVERPDGSNFTLKIRSTKLEDSAMYFCASLMSGSDTDTQYFGPGTRLTVL.

The chain carries TRBV19 and TRBJ2-7, with 11 bases that match TRBD1. The germline CDR1 and CDR2 sequences are LNHDA and SQIVND (reference sequence). V was pared by 5 bases and J by 3 bases, with 6 bases of the junction left unmatched. CDR3 length: 15 residues. CDR3 loop: CASSSRTGGIYEQYF. The CDR3 DNA follows: TGTGCCAGTAGTTCCCGGACAGGGGGCATCTACGAGCAGTACTTC.

V usage is TRBV2 and J usage is TRBJ2-3, with 9 nucleotides matching TRBD2. V gave up 10 bases and J gave up 5 bases; unmatched junction bases: 10. CDR3 length: 14 residues. Germline assignment: CDR1 SNHLY and CDR2 FYNNEI. The CDR3 region is CATSREGGGDTQYF. DNA of the CDR3: TGTGCCACCTCGCGGGAGGGTGGTGGAGATACGCAGTATTTT.

The J gene is TRBJ1-3, the V gene TRBV5-1; D gene uncertain. There are 16 residues in the CDR3. V shed 0 bases and J shed 2 bases, with 12 bases lying between them. Per the germline V gene, CDR1 is SGHRS and CDR2 is YFSETQ. The CDR3 protein is CASSLESGSPGNTIYF. The DNA of the CDR3 is TGCGCCAGCAGCTTGGAGAGCGGGAGTCCTGGAAACACCATATATTTT.

The chain uses TRBV28 and TRBJ2-5, with 7 nucleotides matching TRBD2. This CDR3 has 14 amino acids. Germline CDR1 and CDR2: MDHEN and SYDVKM. Trimming at V came to 5 bases and at J to 1 base, leaving 4 bases not matched to a gene. In nucleotides, the CDR3 is TGTGCCAGCAGTCCCACGGGGGGCCAAGAGACCCAGTACTTC. It codes for CASSPTGGQETQYF. Variable domain in full (rest from reference TRBV28 and TRBJ2-5): DVKVTQSSRYLVKRTGEKVFLECVQDMDHENMFWYRQDPGLGLRLIYFSYDVKMKEKGDIPEGYSVSREKKERFSLILESASTNQTSMYLCASSPTGGQETQYFGPGTRLLVL.

The CDR3 sequence is CASREDDNEQFF. The CDR3 bases are TGTGCCAGCAGGGAGGACGACAATGAGCAGTTCTTC. The rearrangement joins TRBV2 to TRBJ2-1; D is perhaps TRBD2 (5 bases). Looked up from germline, CDR1 is SNHLY and CDR2 is FYNNEI. V was pared by 6 bases and J by 5 bases, with 8 bases between. The CDR3 sequence is 12 residues long.

The table lists this clone with a few counts. The chain recombines TRBV5-4 with TRBJ2-2; D not resolved. CDR1 is SGHNT, CDR2 YYREEE, per germline (reference sequence). The CDR3 has 13 residues. V lost 7 bases and J lost 5, with 12 bases in between. The CDR3 DNA reads as TGTGCCAGCGGAAGACTTTTAACCGGGGAGCTGTTTTTT. Protein sequence: CASGRLLTGELFF.

The chain combines TRBV5-3 with TRBJ1-1; 9 positions agree with TRBD1. TRBV5-3 is annotated as an ORF whose role is uncertain. The CDR3 loop spans 17 amino acids. Trimming at V came to 1 base and at J to 2 bases, leaving 9 bases not matched to a gene. Here the CDR3 DNA reads TGTGCCAGAAGCTTGAGACCGACAGGGGGGTTAAACACTGAAGCTTTCTTT. Its translation is CARSLRPTGGLNTEAFF.

The chain uses TRBV5-1 and TRBJ2-1; perhaps TRBD2 as D (5 bases). The germline V and J ends were trimmed by 2 bases and 6 bases, with 9 bases remaining between them. The CDR3 consists of 13 residues. Germline values: CDR1 SGHRS, CDR2 YFSETQ. CDR3: CASSFTEANEQFF. For the CDR3, the DNA is TGCGCCAGCAGCTTTACGGAGGCCAATGAGCAGTTCTTC.

The V call is TRBV30, the J call TRBJ2-7; D is possibly TRBD1 (6 bases). Trimming removed 2 bases from V and 8 bases from J, with 16 bases in between. CDR1 and CDR2 from the germline V gene are GTSNPN and SVGIG (reference sequence). The CDR3 length is 13 residues. The CDR3 coding sequence is TGTGCCTGGAGTTTGGGACACCCAAACCAGCAGTACTTC. The encoded protein is CAWSLGHPNQQYF.

The CDR3 loop is CASSSRGSGLAVNTGELFF. CDR3 nucleotides: TGTGCCAGCAGCTCCCGAGGGTCCGGACTAGCGGTGAACACCGGGGAGCTGTTTTTT. J is TRBJ2-2 and V is TRBV7-3, with 10 nucleotides matching TRBD2. There are 19 residues in the CDR3. Germline trimming cut 4 bases from V and 1 base from J; bases unmatched to any gene: 12. Germline-derived CDR1 and CDR2 are SGHTA and FQGTGA.

The chain has TRBV2 and TRBJ2-7, with TRBD2 as a possible D gene (5 bases). The CDR3 extends over 15 amino acids. Trimming left V 7 bases short and J 0 bases short, with 16 bases between. Germline lookup yields CDR1 SNHLY and CDR2 FYNNEI. The CDR3 is CASTPRGYASYEQYF. The CDR3, as DNA: TGTGCCAGCACCCCAAGAGGGTATGCCTCCTACGAGCAGTACTTC.

The rearrangement joins TRBV2 to TRBJ2-1, with 12 bases matching TRBD1. Germline values: CDR1 SNHLY, CDR2 FYNNEI. CDR3 length: 15 residues. V lost 8 bases and J lost 4; bases outside the gene matches: 6. The CDR3 region is CASLPGQGAYNEQFF. The DNA of the CDR3 is TGTGCCAGCTTGCCGGGACAGGGGGCTTACAATGAGCAGTTCTTC.

The chain joins TRBV11-2 to TRBJ2-4; 7 nucleotides agree with TRBD1. Germline CDR1 and CDR2: SGHAT and FQNNGV. V shed 5 bases and J 6 bases; nucleotides not matched to a gene: 7. CDR3 length: 14 residues. The CDR3 nucleotides are TGTGCCAGCAGCCTTACAGGGGCTGGAAACATTCAGTACTTC. Translated: CASSLTGAGNIQYF.

This clone was seen once. The rearrangement uses TRBV2 and TRBJ1-1, with D tentatively TRBD1 (5 bases). This CDR3 has 14 residues. Trimming left V 5 bases short and J 4 bases short, with 14 bases between. CDR1 is SNHLY and CDR2 is FYNNEI in the germline V gene. CDR3 nucleotides: TGTGCCAGCAGTTCCTCCGGGGGGGGCACTGAAGCTTTCTTT. It codes for CASSSSGGGTEAFF.

Only a few counts were recorded for this clone. The chain couples TRBV10-3 to TRBJ2-7, with 12 nucleotides matching TRBD1. Germline assignment: CDR1 ENHRY and CDR2 SYGVKD. The CDR3 loop spans 14 amino acids. V trimming: 2 bases; J trimming: 5 bases; junction bases outside the gene matches: 1. CDR3 in DNA: TGTGCCATCAGTGAGGGGACAGGGGGCGACGAGCAGTACTTC. Its translation: CAISEGTGGDEQYF.

This clone showed up just once. The chain joins TRBV7-6 to TRBJ2-1; TRBD1 matches at 12 bases. The CDR3 runs 18 residues. Germline V gene lookup returns CDR1 SGHVS and CDR2 FNYEAQ. J gave up 7 bases and V 1 base, and 11 bases lay outside the gene matches. CDR3 in DNA: TGTGCCAGCAGCTTAGGTGTCGGTGGGACAGGGGGCCTGAATGAGCAGTTCTTC. Protein product: CASSLGVGGTGGLNEQFF.

This clone was counted once. This chain connects TRBV5-1 to TRBJ2-7; TRBD1 agrees at 9 bases. Germline CDR1 and CDR2: SGHRS and YFSETQ. This CDR3 is 13 amino acids long. J gave up 3 bases and V 4 bases, and 2 bases lay outside the gene matches. This CDR3 is CASSETGGYEQYF. In nucleotides, the CDR3 is TGCGCCAGCAGCGAGACAGGGGGCTACGAGCAGTACTTC.

The V and J genes are TRBV5-1 and TRBJ2-7; D is perhaps TRBD1 (6 bases). CDR1 is SGHRS, CDR2 YFSETQ, per germline. The CDR3 totals 14 residues. V lost 0 bases to trimming and J lost 4 bases, with 11 bases between them. CDR3 loop: CASSLEGRGYEQYF. CDR3 nucleotides: TGCGCCAGCAGCTTGGAGGGCAGGGGATACGAGCAGTACTTC.

This chain joins TRBV19 and TRBJ2-4, with a possible D match to TRBD1 (5 bases). CDR3 size: 14 residues. Trimming took off 4 bases at V and 6 bases at J, with 13 bases between the two ends. Germline assignment: CDR1 LNHDA and CDR2 SQIVND (reference sequence). This CDR3 is CASSRSYQGNIQYF. The CDR3 DNA reads as TGTGCCAGTAGTAGATCATACCAGGGAAACATTCAGTACTTC.

The J gene is TRBJ1-5, the V gene TRBV6-1; D remains unclear. CDR3 length: 13 residues. Trimming pared 5 bases from V and 3 bases from J, leaving 8 bases between. Germline CDR1 is MNHNS and CDR2 is SASEGT. As DNA, the CDR3 is TGTGCCAGCAGTACGCAGTACAATCAGCCCCAGCATTTT. This sequence encodes CASSTQYNQPQHF.

The genes are TRBV5-1 and TRBJ1-5; 10 positions agree with TRBD1. CDR1 and CDR2 from the germline V gene are SGHRS and YFSETQ. The V gene end was trimmed by 4 bases and the J gene end by 7 bases; junction bases not matched to a gene: 5. The CDR3 covers 14 residues. The CDR3 coding sequence is TGCGCCAGCAGCCATGGGGGACAGGGGCAGCCCCAGCATTTT. Translated, it gives CASSHGGQGQPQHF.

The chain is built from TRBV30 and TRBJ2-7, with no clear D. The germline CDR1 and CDR2 sequences are GTSNPN and SVGIG (reference sequence). Trimming stripped 3 bases from V and 5 bases from J, with 11 bases between. The CDR3 is 12 residues long. The DNA of the CDR3 is TGTGCCTGGAGCAGGCAAAAGAACGAGCAGTACTTC. Residues: CAWSRQKNEQYF. The full variable domain, its missing parts supplied by reference TRBV30 and TRBJ2-7, is SQTIHQWPATLVQPVGSPLSLECTVEGTSNPNLYWYRQAAGRGLQLLFYSVGIGQISSEVPQNLSASRPQDRQFILSSKKLLLSDSGFYLCAWSRQKNEQYFGPGTRLTVT.

V is TRBV4-1 and J is TRBJ2-1; 10 bases are a match to TRBD2. Germline-derived CDR1 and CDR2 are MGHRA and YSYEKL. The CDR3 has 18 amino acids. With 4 bases clipped from V and 1 base from J, the junction kept 10 bases outside the gene matches. DNA of the CDR3: TGCGCCAGCAGCCGGGCTAGCGGGAGCCCCGGATCCTACAATGAGCAGTTCTTC. It codes for CASSRASGSPGSYNEQFF.

This sequence joins TRBV28 and TRBJ2-5; TRBD2 might be the D (7 bases). The germline V gene encodes CDR1 MDHEN and CDR2 SYDVKM. This CDR3 is built from 12 residues. Trimming stripped 9 bases from V and 5 bases from J, with 13 bases between. CDR3 sequence reads: CASRGGAETQYF. CDR3 sequence (DNA): TGTGCCAGTAGGGGGGGCGCGGAGACCCAGTACTTC. The full variable domain, completed using reference TRBV28 and TRBJ2-5, is DVKVTQSSRYLVKRTGEKVFLECVQDMDHENMFWYRQDPGLGLRLIYFSYDVKMKEKGDIPEGYSVSREKKERFSLILESASTNQTSMYLCASRGGAETQYFGPGTRLLVL.